The T cell receptor beta chain under discussion was sequenced for a study of blood T cell repertoires in COVID-19. About the research overall: From the United States, Italy and Spain came samples of acute and convalescent COVID-19.

The repertoire was sequenced with immunoSEQ multiplex PCR; TCRdb's copy has only in-frame clones and lacks some. The sample lists roughly 49,000 clones, 83% occurring once. Material: peripheral blood. The receptor was derived from a man between 35 and 55 years old with acute or convalescent COVID-19.

CDR3 protein: CASSFAGELFF. The CDR3 DNA reads TGCGCCAGCAGCTTCGCCGGGGAGCTGTTTTTT. The rearrangement uses TRBV5-1 and TRBJ2-2, with D hard to call. Deletions cut 2 bases from V and 6 bases from J, with 2 bases between. CDR3 size: 11 residues. Germline V gene sequence: CDR1 SGHRS, CDR2 YFSETQ.